Given below is one T cell receptor beta chain in context. Antigen unknown. TCRdb keeps only in-frame clones here, not all; method: immunoSEQ multiplex PCR. Of about 96,000 clones listed, more than 85% are singletons. The CDR3 spans 13 residues. Trimming removed 6 bases at V and 9 bases at J, with 13 bases between. Germline CDR1 SGDLS, CDR2 YYNGEE. The entry originates in a study of graft-versus-host responses after intestinal transplantation. Whole-study context: Multivisceral, liver-intestinal, or isolated intestinal transplants were given to recipients. The study gave all recipients anti-thymocyte globulin induction, then tacrolimus and steroids for 2 to 3 years. Whole-study findings and limits: GvH clones detected in recipient marrow included some appearing first in ileum or blood.

The genes are TRBV9 and TRBJ1-6; D not resolved. This sample comprised unstimulated CD4+ T cells sorted from spleen or lymph node cells, obtained before intestinal transplant. The TCR originated in a human donor who received an intestinal transplant. The CDR3 loop is CASNSLPGSPLHF. The CDR3 coding sequence is TGTGCCAGCAATAGCCTCCCTGGTTCACCCCTCCACTTT. Complete variable domain (other parts from reference TRBV9 and TRBJ1-6): DSGVTQTPKHLITATGQRVTLRCSPRSGDLSVYWYQQSLDQGLQFLIQYYNGEERAKGNILERFSAQQFPDLHSELNLSSLELGDSALYFCASNSLPGSPLHFGNGTRLTVT.